This T cell receptor beta chain was found in a study of blood T cells in healthy people across ages. Findings and caveats of the study: Fewer expanded clones and more diversity marked long-lived versus aged donors. Diversity estimated from one million T cells was considered an underestimate.

About this clonotype: Antigen: not known.

A second PCR of roughly 7 to 11 cycles used a sample-barcoded 5' primer and a J-beta primer mix. The template-switch adaptor was a 5' adaptor with 12 random nucleotides. It tagged each cDNA molecule. One entry per CDR3 protein, called by TCRdb with MiXCR from the 5' RACE reads. The sample contains around 1.5 million distinct CDR3 sequences, roughly 40% of which appear only once. V was cut by 0 bases and J by 5 bases, with 12 bases left in between. The CDR3 loop spans 15 amino acids. From germline, CDR1 is SGHRS and CDR2 YFSETQ. Each sample used at least 6 million PBMCs. The sequencing input was blood. The chain employs TRBV5-1 and TRBJ2-1; D is possibly TRBD1 (5 bases). This TCR came from a woman between 18 and 29 years old in good health. The CDR3 DNA reads TGCGCCAGCAGCTTGGGGGGCCTGGTCCACAATGAGCAGTTCTTC. Translated: CASSLGGLVHNEQFF.